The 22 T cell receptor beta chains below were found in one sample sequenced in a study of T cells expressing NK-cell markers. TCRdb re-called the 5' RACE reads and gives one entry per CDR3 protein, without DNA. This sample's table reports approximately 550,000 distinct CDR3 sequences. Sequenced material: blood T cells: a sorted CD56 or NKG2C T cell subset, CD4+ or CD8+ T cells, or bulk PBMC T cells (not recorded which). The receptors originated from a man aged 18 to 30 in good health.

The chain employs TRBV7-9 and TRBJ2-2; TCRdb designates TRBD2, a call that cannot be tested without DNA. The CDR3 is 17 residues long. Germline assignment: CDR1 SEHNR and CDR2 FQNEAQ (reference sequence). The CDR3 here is CASSLRELAANTGELFF.

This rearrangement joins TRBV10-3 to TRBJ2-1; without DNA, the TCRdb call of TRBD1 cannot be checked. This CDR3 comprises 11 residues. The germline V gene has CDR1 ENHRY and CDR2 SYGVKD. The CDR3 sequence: CAISLGGEQFF.

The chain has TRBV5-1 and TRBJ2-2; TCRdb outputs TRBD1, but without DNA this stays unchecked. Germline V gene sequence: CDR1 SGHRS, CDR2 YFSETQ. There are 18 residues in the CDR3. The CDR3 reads CASSFGASHPYNTGELFF.

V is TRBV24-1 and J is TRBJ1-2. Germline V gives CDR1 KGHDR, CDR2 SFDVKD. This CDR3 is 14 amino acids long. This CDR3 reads CATSDGPRNYGYTF.

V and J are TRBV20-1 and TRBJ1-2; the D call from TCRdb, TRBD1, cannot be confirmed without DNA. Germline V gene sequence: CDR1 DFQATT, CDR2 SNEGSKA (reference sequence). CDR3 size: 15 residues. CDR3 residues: CSAGDPMRFGYGYTF.

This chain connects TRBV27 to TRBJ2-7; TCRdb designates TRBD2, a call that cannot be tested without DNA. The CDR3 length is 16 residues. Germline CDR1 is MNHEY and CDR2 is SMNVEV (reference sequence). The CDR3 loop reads CASSFSRTSGTYEQYF.

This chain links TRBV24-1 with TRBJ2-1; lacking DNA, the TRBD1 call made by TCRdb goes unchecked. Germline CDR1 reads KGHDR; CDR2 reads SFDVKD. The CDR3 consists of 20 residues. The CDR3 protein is CATSDKGIGLRGSSYNEQFF.

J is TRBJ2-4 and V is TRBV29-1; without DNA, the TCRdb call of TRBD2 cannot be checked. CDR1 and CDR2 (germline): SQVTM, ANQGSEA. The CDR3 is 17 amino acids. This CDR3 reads CSVEEAASGRAKNIQYF.

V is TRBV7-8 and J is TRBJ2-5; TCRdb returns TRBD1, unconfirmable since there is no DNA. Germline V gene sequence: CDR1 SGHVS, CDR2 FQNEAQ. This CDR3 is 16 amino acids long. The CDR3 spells CASTKKTGYPEETQYF.

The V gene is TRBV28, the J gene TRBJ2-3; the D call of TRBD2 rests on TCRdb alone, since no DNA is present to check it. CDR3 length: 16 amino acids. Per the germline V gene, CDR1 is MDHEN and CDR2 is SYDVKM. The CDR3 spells CASSQRGRGITDTQYF.

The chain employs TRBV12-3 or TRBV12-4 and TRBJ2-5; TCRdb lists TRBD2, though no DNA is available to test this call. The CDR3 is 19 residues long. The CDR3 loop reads CASSFFRPQGREAQETQYF.

CDR3 region: CASSLEGGDRYNEQFF. V and J are TRBV11-2 and TRBJ2-1; absent DNA, TCRdb's TRBD1 call cannot be checked. This CDR3 spans 16 amino acids. CDR1 and CDR2 (germline): SGHAT, FQNNGV.

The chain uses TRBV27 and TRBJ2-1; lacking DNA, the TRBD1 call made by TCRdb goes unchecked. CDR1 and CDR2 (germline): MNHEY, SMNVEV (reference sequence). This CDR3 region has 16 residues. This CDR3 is CASSLGPVFSYNEQFF.

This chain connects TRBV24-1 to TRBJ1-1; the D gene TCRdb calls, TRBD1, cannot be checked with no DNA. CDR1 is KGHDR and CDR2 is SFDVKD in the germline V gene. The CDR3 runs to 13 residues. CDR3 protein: CATSPRGNTEAFF.

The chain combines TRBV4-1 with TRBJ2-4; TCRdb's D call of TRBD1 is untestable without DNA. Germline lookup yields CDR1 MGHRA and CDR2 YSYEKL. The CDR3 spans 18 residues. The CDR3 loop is CASSQITGTGGSKNIQYF.

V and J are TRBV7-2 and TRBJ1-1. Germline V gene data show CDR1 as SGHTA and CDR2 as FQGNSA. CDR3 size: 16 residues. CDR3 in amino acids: CASSLAPANMNTEAFF.

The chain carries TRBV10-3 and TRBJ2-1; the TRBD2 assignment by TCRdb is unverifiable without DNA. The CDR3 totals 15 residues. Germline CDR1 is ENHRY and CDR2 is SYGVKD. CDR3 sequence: CAISAGRASYNEQFF.

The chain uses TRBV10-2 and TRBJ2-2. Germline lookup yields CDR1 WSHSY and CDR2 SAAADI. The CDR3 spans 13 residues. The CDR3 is CASTSRAGGELFF.

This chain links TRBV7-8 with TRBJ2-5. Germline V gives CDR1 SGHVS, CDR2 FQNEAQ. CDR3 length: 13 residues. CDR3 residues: CASEQSSKETQYF. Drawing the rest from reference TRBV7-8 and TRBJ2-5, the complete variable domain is GAGVSQSPRYKVAKRGQDVALRCDPISGHVSLFWYQQALGQGPEFLTYFQNEAQLDKSGLPSDRFFAERPEGSVSTLKIQRTQQEDSAVYLCASEQSSKETQYFGPGTRLLVL.

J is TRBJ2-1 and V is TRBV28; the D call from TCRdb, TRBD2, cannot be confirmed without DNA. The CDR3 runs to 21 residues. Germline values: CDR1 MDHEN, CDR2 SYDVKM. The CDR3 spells CASSPTGSGTSGRALNNEQFF.

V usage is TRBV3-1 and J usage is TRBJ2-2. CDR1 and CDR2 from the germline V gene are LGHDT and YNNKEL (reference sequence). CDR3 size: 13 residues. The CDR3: CASSQSYRVELFF.

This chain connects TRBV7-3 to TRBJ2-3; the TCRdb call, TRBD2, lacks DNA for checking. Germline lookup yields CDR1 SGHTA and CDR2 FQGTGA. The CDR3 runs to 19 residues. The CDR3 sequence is CASSLTPALAGELVDTQYF.